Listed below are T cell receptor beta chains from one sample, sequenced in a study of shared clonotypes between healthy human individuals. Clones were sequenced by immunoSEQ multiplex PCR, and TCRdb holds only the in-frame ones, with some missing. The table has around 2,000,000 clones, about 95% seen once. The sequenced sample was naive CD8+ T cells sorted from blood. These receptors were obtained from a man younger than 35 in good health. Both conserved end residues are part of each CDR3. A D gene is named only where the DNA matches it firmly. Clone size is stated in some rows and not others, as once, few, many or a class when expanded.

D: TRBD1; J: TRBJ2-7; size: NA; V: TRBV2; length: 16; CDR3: CASRGAQGESSYEQYF; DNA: TGTGCCAGCAGGGGCGCCCAGGGGGAAAGCTCCTACGAGCAGTACTTC
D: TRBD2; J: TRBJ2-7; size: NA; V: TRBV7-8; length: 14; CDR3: CASSLTGGIDEQYF; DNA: TGTGCCAGCAGCTTAACGGGGGGAATCGACGAGCAGTACTTC
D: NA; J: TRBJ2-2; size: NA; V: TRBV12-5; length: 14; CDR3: CASGLVPGTGELFF; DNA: TGTGCTAGTGGTTTGGTACCAGGCACCGGGGAGCTGTTTTTT
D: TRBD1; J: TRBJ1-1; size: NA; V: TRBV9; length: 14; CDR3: CASSGTGVNTEAFF; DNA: TGTGCCAGCAGCGGGACAGGGGTGAACACTGAAGCTTTCTTT
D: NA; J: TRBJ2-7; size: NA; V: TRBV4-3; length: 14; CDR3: CASSQARGRYEQYF; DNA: TGCGCCAGCAGCCAAGCCCGGGGAAGGTACGAGCAGTACTTC
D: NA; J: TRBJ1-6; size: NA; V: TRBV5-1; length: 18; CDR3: CASSLLGSGTEENSPLHF; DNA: TGCGCCAGCAGCTTGTTGGGGTCCGGGACGGAGGAAAATTCACCCCTCCACTTT
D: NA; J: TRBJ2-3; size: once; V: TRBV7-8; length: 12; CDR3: CASSLGLDTQYF; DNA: TGTGCCAGCAGCTTAGGGCTAGATACGCAGTATTTT
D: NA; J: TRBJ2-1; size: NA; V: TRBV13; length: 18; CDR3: CASSPRTGDGGVFDEQFF; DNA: TGTGCCAGCAGCCCGCGGACAGGGGACGGGGGGGTTTTCGATGAGCAGTTCTTC
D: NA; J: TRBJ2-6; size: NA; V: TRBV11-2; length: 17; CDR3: CASSRPQGAGGANVLTF; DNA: TGTGCCAGCAGCCGACCGCAGGGTGCGGGAGGGGCCAACGTCCTGACTTTC
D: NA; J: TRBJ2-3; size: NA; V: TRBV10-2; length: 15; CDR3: CATTPASARLDTQYF; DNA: TGCGCCACCACCCCCGCTAGCGCCCGTTTGGATACGCAGTATTTT
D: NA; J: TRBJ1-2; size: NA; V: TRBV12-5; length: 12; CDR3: CASGFPTGGYTF; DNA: TGTGCTAGTGGTTTCCCTACCGGTGGCTACACCTTC
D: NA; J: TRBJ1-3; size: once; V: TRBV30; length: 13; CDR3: CAYDSTSGNTIYF; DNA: TGTGCCTATGACAGTACCTCTGGAAACACCATATATTTT
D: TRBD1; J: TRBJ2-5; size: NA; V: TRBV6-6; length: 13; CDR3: CAAQGTGWETQYF; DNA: TGTGCCGCTCAAGGGACAGGGTGGGAGACCCAGTACTTC
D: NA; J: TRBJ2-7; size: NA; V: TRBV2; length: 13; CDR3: CASNTGETYEQYF; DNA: TGTGCCAGCAACACAGGAGAGACCTACGAGCAGTACTTC